Listed here are 25 T cell receptor beta chains from one sample, sequenced in a study of CD8 T cells in ankylosing spondylitis. TCRdb recomputed calls from the 5' RACE reads with MiXCR, one row per CDR3 protein. Among around 75,000 distinct CDR3 sequences listed, over 4% were seen once. Specimen: blood, either unsorted or a sorted T cell fraction (not recorded which). These receptors were collected from a male donor with ankylosing spondylitis or in good health (not recorded which).

In this sample, this clonotype turned up many times. V and J are TRBV20-1 and TRBJ2-7; no definite D call. The V gene's germline CDR1 is DFQATT and CDR2 SNEGSKA (reference sequence). This CDR3 contains 12 residues. Trimming cost V 0 bases and J 5 bases, with 8 bases left between them. CDR3 bases: TGCAGTGCTAGAGAGATTGGGGACGAGCAGTACTTC. This gives the protein CSAREIGDEQYF.

In its sample, this clonotype was seen many times. The rearrangement links TRBV5-1 to TRBJ2-2; unclear D gene. CDR3 length: 14 residues. V was clipped by 1 base and J by 1 base, with 5 bases between them. Germline CDR1 is SGHRS and CDR2 is YFSETQ. The CDR3 region has the DNA TGCGCCAGCAGCTTGAATGGGAACACCGGGGAGCTGTTTTTT. Protein product: CASSLNGNTGELFF.

At least ten counts were recorded for this clonotype. This chain joins TRBV12-3 or TRBV12-4 and TRBJ1-1, with unresolved D. This CDR3 has 13 residues. V dropped 3 bases and J dropped 1 base, with 6 bases sitting between them. The CDR3 region has the DNA TGTGCCAGCAGTTTCCAAAGGAACACTGAAGCTTTCTTT. As protein: CASSFQRNTEAFF.

The genes are TRBV7-9 and TRBJ2-1, with 7 bases that match TRBD1. The trim removed 4 bases at V and 3 bases at J, leaving 9 bases unmatched. CDR3 length: 16 residues. Germline CDR1 is SEHNR and CDR2 is FQNEAQ (reference sequence). CDR3 residues: CASSSTDRDVYNEQFF. As DNA, the CDR3 is TGTGCCAGCAGCTCGACTGACAGGGACGTCTACAATGAGCAGTTCTTC. The whole variable domain, remainder taken from reference TRBV7-9 and TRBJ2-1, is DTGVSQNPRHKITKRGQNVTFRCDPISEHNRLYWYRQTLGQGPEFLTYFQNEAQLEKSRLLSDRFSAERPKGSFSTLEIQRTEQGDSAMYLCASSSTDRDVYNEQFFGPGTRLTVL.

Many counts were recorded for this clonotype. This chain links TRBV12-3 or TRBV12-4 with TRBJ2-7, with D maybe TRBD1 (6 bases). Trimming removed 6 bases from V and 5 bases from J, with 17 bases in between. The CDR3 loop spans 14 amino acids. The CDR3 DNA is TGTGCCAGCAGGATAGGGCAGGGGATCCACGAGCAGTACTTC. The encoded protein is CASRIGQGIHEQYF.

This clonotype was detected many times. Just one base apart from a much larger clone, this may be a read error. The V and J genes are TRBV9 and TRBJ1-3; 8 nucleotides match TRBD1. V was clipped by 3 bases and J by 2 bases; unmatched bases: 7. The CDR3 has 16 residues. The germline V gene has CDR1 SGDLS and CDR2 YYNGEE. The CDR3 bases are TGTGCCAGCAGCGCCGGCCCAGGGGGCACTGGAAACACCATATATTTT. Protein product: CASSAGPGGTGNTIYF.

This clonotype was recorded at least ten times. The rearrangement links TRBV7-2 to TRBJ2-7, with D tentatively TRBD1 or TRBD2 (5 bases each). The CDR3 has 14 amino acids. V dropped 1 base and J dropped 6 bases, with 13 bases sitting between them. Germline CDR1 reads SGHTA; CDR2 reads FQGNSA. The CDR3 nucleotides are TGTGCCAGCAGCTTAGGGTATGGGGGTACCGAGCAGTACTTC. Translated, it gives CASSLGYGGTEQYF.

This clonotype was picked up many times. The genes are TRBV12-3 or TRBV12-4 and TRBJ1-5, with 7 bases fitting TRBD1. The CDR3 is made up of 14 amino acids. V lost 6 bases and J lost 2; bases outside the gene matches: 4. CDR3 residues: CASSRTGGNQPQHF. The CDR3 region has the DNA TGTGCCAGCAGCCGTACAGGGGGCAATCAGCCCCAGCATTTT.

This clonotype was counted at least ten times. The rearrangement uses TRBV20-1 and TRBJ1-1; the D gene is possibly TRBD1 (5 bases). The CDR3 has 15 amino acids. Trimming cost V 5 bases and J 4 bases, with 20 bases left between them. Germline V gene sequence: CDR1 DFQATT, CDR2 SNEGSKA (reference sequence). CDR3 nucleotides: TGCAGTGCTTGGGGGTCGGTGGGACCTGCCACTGAAGCTTTCTTT. This codes for CSAWGSVGPATEAFF.

This clonotype has ten or more counts. The chain recombines TRBV14 with TRBJ2-1; 10 nucleotides align to TRBD2. CDR1 is SGHDN, CDR2 FVKESK, per germline. The J segment lost 3 bases and the V segment lost 4 bases, leaving 3 bases of the junction unmatched. The CDR3 contains 15 residues. The CDR3 DNA reads TGTGCCAGCAGCCCCCTAGCGGGGGACTACAATGAGCAGTTCTTC. Its translation: CASSPLAGDYNEQFF.

This clonotype was found many times. This chain connects TRBV11-2 to TRBJ2-7, with 10 bases identical to TRBD1. This CDR3 region has 15 residues. Germline V gives CDR1 SGHAT, CDR2 FQNNGV. The junction had 3 bases not matched to a gene; V was cut back by 1 base and J by 3 bases. The CDR3 DNA follows: TGTGCCAGCAGCTTAGGGGACAGGGGTTACTACGAGCAGTACTTC. Translated: CASSLGDRGYYEQYF.

This clonotype has at least ten counts. The chain has TRBV5-1 and TRBJ1-1, with D unresolved. V was cut by 0 bases and J by 4 bases, with 7 bases left in between. CDR3 length equals 13 residues. CDR1 is SGHRS and CDR2 is YFSETQ in the germline V gene. The CDR3 nucleotides are TGCGCCAGCAGCTTGGAGTTTAGCACTGAAGCTTTCTTT. The encoded protein is CASSLEFSTEAFF.

This clonotype has a count of ten or more. The chain is built from TRBV27 and TRBJ2-2; 9 nucleotides agree with TRBD1. CDR1 MNHEY and CDR2 SMNVEV come from the germline V gene (reference sequence). V shed 6 bases and J 4 bases; nucleotides not matched to a gene: 9. The CDR3 runs 16 residues. This CDR3 reads CASRGGTGKGTGELFF. The DNA for the CDR3 is TGTGCCAGCAGGGGTGGGACAGGGAAGGGCACCGGGGAGCTGTTTTTT.

This clonotype was recorded at least ten times. The chain joins TRBV24-1 to TRBJ2-3; D is unresolved. This CDR3 spans 13 amino acids. Deletions cut 5 bases from V and 3 bases from J, with 8 bases between. Per germline, CDR1 KGHDR and CDR2 SFDVKD. The CDR3 reads CATSGTRTDTQYF. The CDR3 region has the DNA TGTGCCACCAGTGGAACGAGAACAGATACGCAGTATTTT.

This clonotype came up many times. This chain links TRBV12-3 or TRBV12-4 with TRBJ2-7; no definite D call. CDR3 size: 12 residues. V lost 3 bases, J lost 4 bases, and 7 bases lay in between. CDR3 DNA sequence: TGTGCCAGCAGTTTCGACGGATACGAGCAGTACTTC. Translating it yields CASSFDGYEQYF.

A note on this clonotype: A junction boundary mismatches the germline segment, possibly from a read error. The J gene is TRBJ2-1, the V gene TRBV20-1; the D gene is possibly TRBD1 (6 bases). The CDR3 is 16 residues long. Germline CDR1 and CDR2: DFQATT and SNEGSKA (reference sequence). The CDR3 DNA follows: TGCTGTGCCCAGACCCCCGGACAGACAAAATACAATGAGCAGTTCTTC. It encodes CCAQTPGQTKYNEQFF.

The sample holds many counts of this clonotype. V usage is TRBV10-3 and J usage is TRBJ1-6; 8 bases map to TRBD1. V was clipped by 5 bases and J by 7 bases; unmatched bases: 7. There are 15 residues in the CDR3. Germline CDR1 and CDR2: ENHRY and SYGVKD. This CDR3 reads CAISPGTGLNSPLHF. The CDR3 DNA follows: TGTGCCATCAGTCCGGGGACAGGATTAAATTCACCCCTCCACTTT.

The table lists this clonotype with many counts. This chain connects TRBV10-3 to TRBJ2-5; D is uncertain. From germline, CDR1 is ENHRY and CDR2 SYGVKD. The CDR3 is made up of 14 amino acids. Trimming took off 0 bases at V and 0 bases at J, with 5 bases between the two ends. CDR3 nucleotide sequence: TGTGCCATCAGTGAGTCTGTTTACCAAGAGACCCAGTACTTC. Translating gives CAISESVYQETQYF.

In its sample, this clonotype was seen many times. The chain links TRBV2 to TRBJ1-5; no definite D call. CDR1 and CDR2 (germline): SNHLY, FYNNEI. The V and J ends lost 2 bases and 7 bases respectively, with 12 bases between them. CDR3 size: 14 residues. The CDR3 coding sequence is TGTGCCAGCAGTGAATCGGGTGGCGGGCAGCCCCAGCATTTT. It specifies CASSESGGGQPQHF. The whole variable domain, filled in from reference TRBV2 and TRBJ1-5, reads EPEVTQTPSHQVTQMGQEVILRCVPISNHLYFYWYRQILGQKVEFLVSFYNNEISEKSEIFDDQFSVERPDGSNFTLKIRSTKLEDSAMYFCASSESGGGQPQHFGDGTRLSIL.

This clonotype showed up many times. The chain recombines TRBV13 with TRBJ2-5, with 9 bases aligning to TRBD1. The trim removed 4 bases at V and 1 base at J, leaving 1 base unmatched. This CDR3 is built from 14 residues. Germline V lookup: CDR1 PRHDT, CDR2 FYEKMQ (reference sequence). DNA for the CDR3: TGTGCCAGCAGCTCGACAGGGGGCCAAGAGACCCAGTACTTC. Translating it yields CASSSTGGQETQYF.

Many counts were recorded for this clonotype. The CDR3 nucleotides are TGCGCCAGCAGTGAGTCAGTTAGCCGCACAGATACGCAGTATTTT. It encodes CASSESVSRTDTQYF. J is TRBJ2-3 and V is TRBV10-1; D ambiguous. The CDR3 consists of 15 residues. Germline CDR1 and CDR2: WNHNN and SYGVQD (reference sequence). V lost 0 bases, J lost 1 base, and 8 bases lay in between.

This clonotype was seen repeatedly, ten times or more. This chain joins TRBV9 and TRBJ2-3; 11 bases match TRBD2. The CDR3 has 18 amino acids. The V gene's germline CDR1 is SGDLS and CDR2 YYNGEE. V lost 3 bases to trimming and J lost 2 bases; unmatched junction nucleotides: 11. The CDR3 DNA reads as TGTGCCAGCAGCGCGTTCCCGGCTAGCGGGGGGCACACAGATACGCAGTATTTT. Translation gives CASSAFPASGGHTDTQYF.

This clonotype was recorded at least ten times. The chain links TRBV12-3 or TRBV12-4 to TRBJ1-1, with 9 positions matching TRBD1. V lost 5 bases and J lost 5; bases outside the gene matches: 6. The CDR3 spans 14 residues. The CDR3 is CASSRQGGMTEAFF. The CDR3 DNA follows: TGTGCCAGCAGTAGACAGGGGGGTATGACTGAAGCTTTCTTT.

In its sample, this clonotype was seen many times. The V call is TRBV7-8, the J call TRBJ1-5; D not resolved. The CDR3 is 16 amino acids. From germline, CDR1 is SGHVS and CDR2 FQNEAQ. The ends were cut back, 2 bases at V and 3 bases at J, with 14 bases in the middle. In DNA form, the CDR3 reads TGTGCCAGCAGCTTAATTGGGAAGAAGGACAATCAGCCCCAGCATTTT. As protein: CASSLIGKKDNQPQHF. Drawing the rest from reference TRBV7-8 and TRBJ1-5, the complete variable domain is GAGVSQSPRYKVAKRGQDVALRCDPISGHVSLFWYQQALGQGPEFLTYFQNEAQLDKSGLPSDRFFAERPEGSVSTLKIQRTQQEDSAVYLCASSLIGKKDNQPQHFGDGTRLSIL.

This clonotype showed up many times. V usage is TRBV6-2 or TRBV6-3 and J usage is TRBJ2-5; the D gene is possibly TRBD1 (5 bases). V shed 0 bases and J shed 2 bases, with 7 bases lying between them. Germline V gene sequence: CDR1 MNHEY, CDR2 SVGEGT. This CDR3 region has 14 residues. CDR3 residues: CASSYSHRQETQYF. CDR3 DNA sequence: TGTGCCAGCAGTTACTCCCACAGGCAAGAGACCCAGTACTTC.